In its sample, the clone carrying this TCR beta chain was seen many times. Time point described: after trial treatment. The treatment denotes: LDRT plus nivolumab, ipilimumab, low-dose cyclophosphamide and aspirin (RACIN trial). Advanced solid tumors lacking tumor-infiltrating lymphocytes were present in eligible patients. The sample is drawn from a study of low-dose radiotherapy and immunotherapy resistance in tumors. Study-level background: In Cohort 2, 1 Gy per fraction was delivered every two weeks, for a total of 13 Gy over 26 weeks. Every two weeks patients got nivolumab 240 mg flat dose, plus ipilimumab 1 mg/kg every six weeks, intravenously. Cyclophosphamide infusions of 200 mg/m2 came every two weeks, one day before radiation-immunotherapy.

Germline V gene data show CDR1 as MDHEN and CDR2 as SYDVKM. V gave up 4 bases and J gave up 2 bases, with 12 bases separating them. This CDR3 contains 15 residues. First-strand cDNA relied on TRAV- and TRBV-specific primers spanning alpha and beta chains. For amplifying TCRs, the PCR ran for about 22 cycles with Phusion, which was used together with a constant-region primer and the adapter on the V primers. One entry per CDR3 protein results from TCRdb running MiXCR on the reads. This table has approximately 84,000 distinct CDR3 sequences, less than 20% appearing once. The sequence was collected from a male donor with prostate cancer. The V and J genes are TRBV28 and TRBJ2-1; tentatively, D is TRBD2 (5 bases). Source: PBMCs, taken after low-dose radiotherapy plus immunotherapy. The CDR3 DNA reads TGTGCCAGCAGTTCATCGCCCGGGACCTACAATGAGCAGTTCTTC. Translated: CASSSSPGTYNEQFF.